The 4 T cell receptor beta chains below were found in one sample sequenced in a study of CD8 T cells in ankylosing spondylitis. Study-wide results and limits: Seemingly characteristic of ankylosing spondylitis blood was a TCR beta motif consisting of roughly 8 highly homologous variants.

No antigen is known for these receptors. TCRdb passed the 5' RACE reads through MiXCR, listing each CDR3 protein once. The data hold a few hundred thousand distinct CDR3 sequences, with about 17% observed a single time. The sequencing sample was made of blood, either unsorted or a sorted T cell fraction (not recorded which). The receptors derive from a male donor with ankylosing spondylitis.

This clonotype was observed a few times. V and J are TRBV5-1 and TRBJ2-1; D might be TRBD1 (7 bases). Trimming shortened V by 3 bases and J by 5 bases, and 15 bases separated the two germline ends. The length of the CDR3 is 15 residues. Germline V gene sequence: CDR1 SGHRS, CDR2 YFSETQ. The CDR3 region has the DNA TGCGCCAGCAGCTCCCAGGGGGGATCTGACAATGAGCAGTTCTTC. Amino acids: CASSSQGGSDNEQFF.

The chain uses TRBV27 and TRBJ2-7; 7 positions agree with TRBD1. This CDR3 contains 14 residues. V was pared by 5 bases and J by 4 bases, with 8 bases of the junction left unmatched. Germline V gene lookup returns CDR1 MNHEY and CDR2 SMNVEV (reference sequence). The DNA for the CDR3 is TGTGCCAGCAGTCCCCGGACAGGTTTATACGAGCAGTACTTC. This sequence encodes CASSPRTGLYEQYF.

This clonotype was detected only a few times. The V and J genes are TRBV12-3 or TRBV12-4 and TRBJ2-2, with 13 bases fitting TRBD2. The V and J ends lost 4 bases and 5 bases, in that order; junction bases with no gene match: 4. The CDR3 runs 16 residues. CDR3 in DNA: TGTGCCAGCAGTTCCGGACTAGCGGGGGAGACCGGGGAGCTGTTTTTT. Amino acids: CASSSGLAGETGELFF.

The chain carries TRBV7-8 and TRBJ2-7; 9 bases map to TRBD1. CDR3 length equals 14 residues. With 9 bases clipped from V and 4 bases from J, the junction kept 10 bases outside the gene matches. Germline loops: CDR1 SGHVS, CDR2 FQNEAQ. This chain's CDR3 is CASDTGTGLYEQYF. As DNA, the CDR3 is TGTGCCAGTGACACAGGGACAGGGTTGTACGAGCAGTACTTC.